The source of this TCR beta chain is a study of shared clonotypes between healthy human individuals. CD45RO-negative, CCR7-positively selected cells formed the naive CD8 fraction, excluding terminally differentiated effector memory CD45RA+ cells. J was trimmed by 4 bases and V by 11 bases; bases with no gene match: 10. This CDR3 spans 14 amino acids. Germline V gives CDR1 SGHTA, CDR2 FQGNSA. Data came from immunoSEQ multiplex PCR; TCRdb stores just in-frame clones and leaves some out. The profile shows about 2 million clones, 85% to 95% of them singletons. The sequenced sample was naive CD8+ T cells sorted from blood. The V call is TRBV7-2, the J call TRBJ2-1, with 8 bases identical to TRBD2. This sequence originates from a man in his late teens or twenties in good health. Here the CDR3 reads CAQNGRADYNEQFF. As DNA, the CDR3 is TGTGCCCAAAACGGGAGGGCAGATTACAATGAGCAGTTCTTC.